The 6 T cell receptor beta chains reported below all come from one sample, sequenced in a study of molecular identifiers for immune sequencing clone quantification. MiXCR was run by TCRdb on the PCR reads, yielding one entry per CDR3 protein. The table lists fewer than 350,000 distinct CDR3 sequences, 20% to 25% of them singletons. Sequenced material: naive CD8+ T cells from blood, with Jurkat cell RNA spiked in. Sample subset: FACS-sorted CD8+CD4-CCR7+CD45RA+ naive T cells. Receptors were obtained from a human donor in good health. Some libraries in this study had Jurkat cell RNA spiked in.

This clonotype showed up many times. The CDR3 DNA reads TGCGCCAGCAGCCAAGCTGGGACAGGTCAAACTGAAGCTTTCTTT. It translates to CASSQAGTGQTEAFF. The chain is built from TRBV4-3 and TRBJ1-1; 8 bases match TRBD1. The V gene's germline CDR1 is LGHNA and CDR2 YSLEER. V trimming: 1 base; J trimming: 5 bases; junction bases outside the gene matches: 6. The CDR3 length is 15 residues.

This clonotype was picked up many times. The chain is built from TRBV5-1 and TRBJ2-1; D might be TRBD1 or TRBD2, each matching 5 bases. Germline values: CDR1 SGHRS, CDR2 YFSETQ. CDR3 size: 13 residues. V was clipped by 4 bases and J by 10 bases, with 15 bases between them. The CDR3 loop reads CASSPVPGPEQFF. CDR3 nucleotide sequence: TGCGCCAGCAGCCCGGTCCCGGGACCAGAGCAGTTCTTC.

Comments on this clonotype: This may arise from a read error, as a much more abundant clone is one base away. The CDR3 coding sequence is TGTGCCAGCAGCCCACCACCCCGGGGACCAGTGGACCAAGAGACCCAGTACTTC. It yields the protein CASSPPPRGPVDQETQYF. This chain uses TRBV21-1 with TRBJ2-5; the table's D call TRBD1 went unverified against the DNA. TRBV21-1 is described as a pseudogene. The CDR3 is 18 amino acids.

This clonotype was picked up many times. This rearrangement joins TRBV20-1 to TRBJ2-3, with D perhaps assigned TRBD1 or TRBD2 (6 bases each). Germline V gene lookup returns CDR1 DFQATT and CDR2 SNEGSKA (reference sequence). V was trimmed by 3 bases and J by 5 bases, leaving 21 bases between them. The CDR3 is 16 residues long. CDR3 bases: TGCAGTGCTAGGATCGGAGGGGGGCGGGTCAGAGATACGCAGTATTTT. Translated, it gives CSARIGGGRVRDTQYF.

Remarks on this clonotype: This may stem from a read error, because a much larger clone lies one nucleotide away. V gene TRBV29-1 combines with J gene TRBJ2-1; 7 nucleotides line up with TRBD2. Germline V gene data show CDR1 as SQVTM and CDR2 as ANQGSEA. V lost 8 bases and J lost 11; bases outside the gene matches: 12. The CDR3 contains 12 residues. For the CDR3, the DNA is TGCAGCATAAATTGGGAGGGTAATAAGCAGTTCTTC. As protein: CSINWEGNKQFF.

This clonotype occurred many times. This chain uses TRBV4-3 with TRBJ2-7; perhaps TRBD2 as D (5 bases). Germline CDR1 LGHNA, CDR2 YSLEER. The CDR3 is 14 residues long. V was pared by 0 bases and J by 5 bases, with 11 bases between. The CDR3 sequence is CASSQDEGRNEQYF. As DNA, the CDR3 is TGCGCCAGCAGCCAAGATGAAGGGAGAAACGAGCAGTACTTC.